This T cell receptor beta chain was sequenced for a study of CD8 T cells in ankylosing spondylitis. Study results and limitations: The clones that were linked to disease were reported to be significantly enriched in matched synovial fluid samples from ankylosing spondylitis patients. Disease-associated clonotypes exhibited CD8+ identity and were relatively infrequent in peripheral blood.

This clonotype was counted ten times or more. Its antigen is currently unknown. A quantitative 5'-RACE method, one with molecular barcodes, was used to make TCR beta libraries. TCRdb called the 5' RACE reads again in MiXCR, with one record for every CDR3 protein. The profile shows 250,000 or so distinct CDR3 sequences, 20% to 30% of them singletons. Sequencing was carried out using blood, either unsorted or a sorted T cell fraction (not recorded which). The TCR originated in a male donor with ankylosing spondylitis or in good health (not recorded which).

This CDR3 reads CASSTEVGGYTF. The CDR3 bases are TGTGCCAGCAGCACGGAGGTGGGTGGCTACACCTTC. V usage is TRBV7-9 and J usage is TRBJ1-2; D gene uncertain. V lost 5 bases and J lost 7, with 11 bases in between. Germline CDR1 reads SEHNR; CDR2 reads FQNEAQ (reference sequence). The CDR3 is 12 residues long.